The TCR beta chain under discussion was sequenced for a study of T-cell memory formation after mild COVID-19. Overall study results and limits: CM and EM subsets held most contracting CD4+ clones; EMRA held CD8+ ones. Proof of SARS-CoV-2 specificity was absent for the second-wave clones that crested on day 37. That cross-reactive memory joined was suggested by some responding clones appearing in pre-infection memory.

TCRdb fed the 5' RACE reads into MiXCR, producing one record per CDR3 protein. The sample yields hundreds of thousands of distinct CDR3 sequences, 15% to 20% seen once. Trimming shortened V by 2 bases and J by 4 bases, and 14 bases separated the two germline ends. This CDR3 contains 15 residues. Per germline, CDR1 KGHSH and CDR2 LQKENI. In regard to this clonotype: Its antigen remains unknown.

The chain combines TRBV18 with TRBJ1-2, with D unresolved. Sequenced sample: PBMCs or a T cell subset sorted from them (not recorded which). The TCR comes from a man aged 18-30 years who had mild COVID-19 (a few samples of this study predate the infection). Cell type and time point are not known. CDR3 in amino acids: CASSPSQSASYGYTF. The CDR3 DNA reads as TGTGCCAGCTCACCAAGCCAGTCAGCGAGCTATGGCTACACCTTC.